One sample yielded the 11 T cell receptor beta chains listed below, sequenced in a study of T-cell memory formation after mild COVID-19. Using its own MiXCR run on the 5' RACE reads, TCRdb lists one record per CDR3 protein. The table has about 57,000 distinct CDR3 sequences, less than 15% seen once. Sequences were obtained from PBMCs or a T cell subset sorted from them (not recorded which). The receptors were sampled from a man aged 18-30 years who had mild COVID-19 (a few samples of this study predate the infection). Cell type and time point are not known.

This clonotype was recorded a few times. The rearrangement joins TRBV6-6 to TRBJ1-2, with D possibly matching TRBD1 (5 bases). The V end lost 0 bases, the J end lost 4 bases, and 9 bases lay between the germline ends. The CDR3 is 14 residues long. Germline-derived CDR1 and CDR2 are MNHNY and SVGAGI (reference sequence). The CDR3 here is CASSYSGQSYGYTF. The CDR3, as DNA: TGTGCCAGCAGTTACTCGGGGCAGTCCTATGGCTACACCTTC.

This chain uses TRBV20-1 with TRBJ1-4; D remains unclear. The CDR3 length is 15 residues. CDR1 and CDR2 from the germline V gene are DFQATT and SNEGSKA (reference sequence). V dropped 4 bases and J dropped 0 bases, with 12 bases sitting between them. The CDR3 is CSATDPGSTNEKLFF. CDR3 coding DNA: TGCAGTGCTACAGATCCGGGATCAACTAATGAAAAACTGTTTTTT.

The CDR3 region is CASSYSFASGGVHNEQFF. CDR3 coding DNA: TGTGCCAGCAGTTACTCGTTTGCGAGCGGGGGTGTCCACAATGAGCAGTTCTTC. The V gene is TRBV6-5, the J gene TRBJ2-1; 8 bases agree with TRBD2. The germline V gene has CDR1 MNHEY and CDR2 SVGAGI. The CDR3 sequence is 18 residues long. V trimming: 0 bases; J trimming: 5 bases; junction bases outside the gene matches: 12.

This clonotype was observed at least ten times. The chain recombines TRBV7-3 with TRBJ2-5; D remains unclear. There are 14 residues in the CDR3. Trimming took off 5 bases at V and 2 bases at J, with 12 bases between the two ends. Per the germline V gene, CDR1 is SGHTA and CDR2 is FQGTGA. CDR3 residues: CASSPTATQETQYF. CDR3 sequence (DNA): TGTGCCAGCAGCCCCACGGCAACTCAAGAGACCCAGTACTTC.

The chain combines TRBV5-1 with TRBJ2-4; D perhaps matches TRBD2 (6 bases). The V gene lost 6 bases and the J gene lost 1 base, with 14 bases spanning the gap. CDR1 is SGHRS, CDR2 YFSETQ, per germline. There are 15 residues in the CDR3. CDR3 loop: CASTDPAGAKNIQYF. The CDR3 DNA reads as TGCGCCAGCACCGACCCGGCGGGGGCCAAAAACATTCAGTACTTC.

This clonotype was seen ten or more times. The CDR3 nucleotides are TGTGCCAGCAGCAGGACACAGGGGCGTAGGGAGCAGTTCTTC. Translation gives CASSRTQGRREQFF. The V and J genes are TRBV6-2 or TRBV6-3 and TRBJ2-1; 7 bases match TRBD1. Germline V gene lookup returns CDR1 MNHEY and CDR2 SVGEGT. The CDR3 loop spans 14 amino acids. The ends lost 6 bases at V and 10 bases at J; junction bases unmatched: 12.

This clonotype was picked up many times. The CDR3 here is CASSSGTGFYEQYF. Written as DNA, the CDR3 is TGTGCCAGCAGTTCAGGGACCGGGTTCTACGAGCAGTACTTC. V is TRBV12-3 or TRBV12-4 and J is TRBJ2-7, with D perhaps matching TRBD1 or TRBD2 (5 bases each). The CDR3 has 14 residues. V lost 4 bases to trimming and J lost 3 bases, with 13 bases between them.

This clonotype has at least ten counts. V gene TRBV18 combines with J gene TRBJ1-1; D uncertain. V was trimmed by 2 bases and J by 2 bases, leaving 6 bases between them. Per the germline V gene, CDR1 is KGHSH and CDR2 is LQKENI. There are 13 residues in the CDR3. This chain's CDR3 is CASSPRGNTEAFF. In nucleotides, the CDR3 is TGTGCCAGCTCACCAAGAGGAAACACTGAAGCTTTCTTT.

The rearrangement joins TRBV18 to TRBJ1-1, with 8 nucleotides matching TRBD1. V dropped 8 bases and J dropped 1; count of bases not matched to a gene: 12. Germline V gene sequence: CDR1 KGHSH, CDR2 LQKENI. This CDR3 is 16 amino acids long. The CDR3 region is CASASYRQGQNTEAFF. The CDR3 nucleotides read TGTGCCAGCGCCTCCTACCGACAGGGGCAGAACACTGAAGCTTTCTTT.

This clonotype was counted ten times or more. CDR3 bases: TGTGCCAGCAGGAGGGGGGAGAGCTCCTACAATGAGCAGTTCTTC. Residues: CASRRGESSYNEQFF. The rearrangement joins TRBV7-2 to TRBJ2-1, with D possibly called TRBD1 or TRBD2 (6 bases each). Germline-derived CDR1 and CDR2 are SGHTA and FQGNSA. The CDR3 runs to 15 residues. V lost 6 bases to trimming and J lost 0 bases, with 12 bases between them.

In this sample, this clonotype turned up once. At one of its ends the junction is not consistent with the germline gene, which may arise from a read error. This rearrangement joins TRBV12-3 or TRBV12-4 to TRBJ1-5; D possibly corresponds to TRBD1 (6 bases). The CDR3 runs 14 residues. CDR3 bases: TGTGCCAGCAGTCCCCAGGGGACGGATCAGCCCCAGAATTTT. This codes for CASSPQGTDQPQNF.